In its sample, the clone carrying this TCR beta chain was seen a few times. Its antigen is unknown. CDR1 and CDR2 from the germline V gene are KGHSH and LQKENI. Trimming shortened V by 3 bases and J by 5 bases, and 11 bases separated the two germline ends. This CDR3 is 14 amino acids long. These data belong to a study of T cells after posttransplantation cyclophosphamide. Study-wide results and limits: Donor-recipient repertoire similarity was low at 1-2 months, rising over year one.

Sequencing was performed with immunoSEQ multiplex PCR; in TCRdb, only in-frame clones are kept and a portion is missing. The repertoire holds 9,000 to 15,000 clones, with roughly 1.9% as singletons. Cyclophosphamide on days +3 and +4 followed busulfan-fludarabine conditioning and a marrow graft. This chain links TRBV18 with TRBJ2-1, with a tentative D call TRBD1 (6 bases). This TCR derives from a male patient in his thirties who received an allogeneic stem cell transplant from a related donor, was CMV-positive, and had no GVHD. Some T cells may possibly be graft donor cells. The sample was PBMCs, taken after allogeneic stem cell transplant with posttransplant cyclophosphamide. CDR3 sequence reads: CASSPQGQNNEQFF. The DNA of the CDR3 is TGTGCCAGCTCACCCCAAGGACAGAACAATGAGCAGTTCTTC.